The 23 T cell receptor beta chains below all came from one sample that was sequenced in a study of human T cells and chemical hapten exposure. Time point noted: patch test 3, about 24 weeks after DPC sensitization. Treatment here: therapeutic diphenylcyclopropenone sensitization with weekly scalp DPC. MiXCR, run by TCRdb on the RACE reads, gives a single entry per CDR3 protein. There are about 160,000 distinct CDR3 sequences in the sample; 28% occur only once, and around 1.9% lies in the top ten. Sequencing used whole blood, obtained in connection with sensitization to the hapten diphenylcyclopropenone (DPC). All receptors come from a woman under 30 with alopecia areata. Some clones in this sample may be carry-over from other donors' samples.

This clonotype turned up a few times. The chain uses TRBV7-9 and TRBJ1-2, with TRBD1 matching 7 bases. The CDR3 runs 13 residues. With 4 bases clipped from V and 2 bases from J, the junction kept 1 base outside the gene matches. Germline CDR1 reads SEHNR; CDR2 reads FQNEAQ (reference sequence). The CDR3 sequence: CASSSTGNYGYTF. In DNA, the CDR3 is TGTGCCAGCAGCTCGACAGGGAACTATGGCTACACCTTC.

This clonotype showed up just a few times. The genes are TRBV29-1 and TRBJ1-1, with no clear D. This CDR3 is 12 amino acids long. V lost 8 bases, J lost 0 bases, and 10 bases lay in between. Per germline, CDR1 SQVTM and CDR2 ANQGSEA. The CDR3 sequence: CSPEGLNTEAFF. DNA of the CDR3: TGCAGCCCGGAAGGTCTGAACACTGAAGCTTTCTTT.

V is TRBV12-3 or TRBV12-4 and J is TRBJ1-5; 7 bases match TRBD1. CDR3 length equals 17 residues. Germline trimming cut 5 bases from V and 5 bases from J; bases unmatched to any gene: 15. DNA for the CDR3: TGTGCCAGCAGTACGGGACAGCTTGAACGGAGCGATCAGCCCCAGCATTTT. It encodes CASSTGQLERSDQPQHF.

This clonotype appeared a few times. The chain uses TRBV27 and TRBJ2-7; D remains unclear. Trimming removed 4 bases at V and 6 bases at J, with 16 bases between. This CDR3 is built from 14 residues. CDR1 MNHEY and CDR2 SMNVEV come from the germline V gene (reference sequence). CDR3 nucleotide sequence: TGTGCCAGCAGTTCAGATACAACCCATAGCGAGCAGTACTTC. As protein: CASSSDTTHSEQYF.

The chain recombines TRBV7-9 with TRBJ2-7; weak D call: TRBD2 (6 bases). CDR3 length: 14 amino acids. Germline V gene data show CDR1 as SEHNR and CDR2 as FQNEAQ (reference sequence). Trimming stripped 5 bases from V and 4 bases from J, with 15 bases between. CDR3 DNA sequence: TGTGCCAGCAGCCTAATACGTAGCGGATACGAGCAGTACTTC. Translated: CASSLIRSGYEQYF.

The genes are TRBV5-1 and TRBJ2-6; possible D gene TRBD2, 5 bases. Germline values: CDR1 SGHRS, CDR2 YFSETQ. Trimming removed 1 base at V and 2 bases at J, with 7 bases between. The CDR3 has 15 amino acids. CDR3 loop: CASSLNGAGANVLTF. Here the CDR3 DNA reads TGCGCCAGCAGCTTGAACGGGGCTGGGGCCAACGTCCTGACTTTC.

This clonotype occurred a few times. V is TRBV10-3 and J is TRBJ2-3, with 14 bases aligning to TRBD2. The junction had 10 bases not matched to a gene; V was cut back by 6 bases and J by 2 bases. The CDR3 is 18 amino acids. The germline CDR1 and CDR2 sequences are ENHRY and SYGVKD. The CDR3 reads CAIRNHGLAGGYTDTQYF. CDR3 nucleotide sequence: TGTGCCATCAGGAATCATGGACTAGCGGGGGGATACACAGATACGCAGTATTTT.

This chain joins TRBV20-1 and TRBJ1-6; TRBD1 might be the D (5 bases). Germline loops: CDR1 DFQATT, CDR2 SNEGSKA (reference sequence). CDR3 length equals 17 residues. V was trimmed by 0 bases and J by 7 bases, leaving 19 bases between them. CDR3 region: CSARDGLREGRNSPLHF. For the CDR3, the DNA is TGCAGTGCTAGAGATGGCCTGCGGGAGGGGCGGAATTCACCCCTCCACTTT.

The chain has TRBV6-5 and TRBJ2-3, with 11 bases that match TRBD2. CDR1 is MNHEY and CDR2 is SVGAGI in the germline V gene. The junction had 5 bases not matched to a gene; V was cut back by 5 bases and J by 4 bases. The CDR3 loop spans 15 amino acids. DNA for the CDR3: TGTGCCAGCAGTCGGGGGACTAGCGGCGCAGATACGCAGTATTTT. Translating it yields CASSRGTSGADTQYF.

The chain recombines TRBV9 with TRBJ2-7; D perhaps matches TRBD2 (5 bases). The CDR3 contains 15 residues. Trimming removed 0 bases at V and 3 bases at J, with 13 bases between. Germline V gives CDR1 SGDLS, CDR2 YYNGEE. The CDR3 sequence: CASSVGKGSGYEQYF. The CDR3 DNA reads as TGTGCCAGCAGCGTAGGTAAGGGCAGCGGCTACGAGCAGTACTTC. Combining the CDR3 with reference TRBV9 and TRBJ2-7 gives the whole variable domain DSGVTQTPKHLITATGQRVTLRCSPRSGDLSVYWYQQSLDQGLQFLIQYYNGEERAKGNILERFSAQQFPDLHSELNLSSLELGDSALYFCASSVGKGSGYEQYFGPGTRLTVT.

The V gene is TRBV4-3, the J gene TRBJ2-7; TRBD2 matches at 8 bases. This CDR3 has 15 residues. V dropped 1 base and J dropped 2; count of bases not matched to a gene: 4. CDR1 LGHNA and CDR2 YSLEER come from the germline V gene. The CDR3 reads CASSQGAGAAYEQYF. DNA of the CDR3: TGCGCCAGCAGCCAAGGAGCGGGGGCCGCCTACGAGCAGTACTTC.

The chain couples TRBV20-1 to TRBJ1-1; a possible D gene is TRBD1 (6 bases). CDR3 length: 16 amino acids. The germline gives CDR1 DFQATT, CDR2 SNEGSKA (reference sequence). Trimming took off 3 bases at V and 5 bases at J, with 22 bases between the two ends. CDR3 sequence: CSASAPRRGASTEAFF. CDR3 sequence (DNA): TGCAGTGCTAGTGCGCCACGACGGGGGGCAAGTACTGAAGCTTTCTTT.

This clonotype has ten or more counts. This chain links TRBV29-1 with TRBJ2-1, with D perhaps given as TRBD1 or TRBD2 (6 bases each). CDR1 is SQVTM, CDR2 ANQGSEA, per germline. The germline V and J ends were trimmed by 4 bases and 4 bases, with 23 bases remaining between them. The CDR3 is 17 amino acids. In nucleotides, the CDR3 is TGCAGCGTTGGGGGGCGAATGGAGGGACTGAAATACAATGAGCAGTTCTTC. Protein sequence: CSVGGRMEGLKYNEQFF.

This clonotype appeared a few times. V usage is TRBV11-1 and J usage is TRBJ2-7, with D unresolved. The CDR3 runs to 14 residues. Germline CDR1 is SGHAT and CDR2 is FQDESV (reference sequence). V was cut by 5 bases and J by 6 bases, with 17 bases left in between. CDR3 bases: TGTGCCAGCAGCCTTCCGACCGTGACCAGCGAGCAGTACTTC. As protein: CASSLPTVTSEQYF.

This sequence joins TRBV7-9 and TRBJ2-5; TRBD1 is a possible D gene (7 bases). V was trimmed by 4 bases and J by 5 bases, leaving 20 bases between them. The CDR3 contains 16 residues. Per germline, CDR1 SEHNR and CDR2 FQNEAQ (reference sequence). The CDR3 reads CASSYSRQGGRETQYF. Here the CDR3 DNA reads TGTGCCAGCAGCTATTCGCGACAGGGAGGTAGGGAGACCCAGTACTTC.

This clonotype occurred a few times. This sequence joins TRBV10-3 and TRBJ2-7; D ambiguous. V dropped 0 bases and J dropped 5 bases, with 8 bases sitting between them. The germline gives CDR1 ENHRY, CDR2 SYGVKD. This CDR3 has 13 amino acids. The CDR3 sequence: CAISESFRNEQYF. The DNA for the CDR3 is TGTGCCATCAGTGAGTCTTTCAGAAACGAGCAGTACTTC.

The CDR3 coding sequence is TGCAGTGCTGGGGCCTACTCTGGAAACACCATATATTTT. Protein sequence: CSAGAYSGNTIYF. The rearrangement uses TRBV20-1 and TRBJ1-3; D perhaps matches TRBD1 (5 bases). This CDR3 has 13 amino acids. Germline CDR1 and CDR2: DFQATT and SNEGSKA (reference sequence). V dropped 5 bases and J dropped 0 bases, with 8 bases sitting between them.

The chain uses TRBV3-1 and TRBJ2-7, with D possibly being TRBD2 (5 bases). The V end lost 4 bases, the J end lost 3 bases, and 13 bases lay between the germline ends. The CDR3 is 14 residues long. The germline V gene encodes CDR1 LGHDT and CDR2 YNNKEL (reference sequence). The CDR3 loop is CASSPRGRIYEQYF. For the CDR3, the DNA is TGTGCCAGCAGCCCCCGCGGGCGCATCTACGAGCAGTACTTC.

The V call is TRBV7-2, the J call TRBJ1-2; the D gene is possibly TRBD1 (6 bases). V was pared by 7 bases and J by 6 bases, with 15 bases between. This CDR3 region has 13 residues. Per germline, CDR1 SGHTA and CDR2 FQGNSA. CDR3 amino acids: CASNSGGAHGYTF. CDR3 coding DNA: TGTGCCAGCAATTCCGGGGGGGCACATGGCTACACCTTC.

In this sample, this clonotype turned up many times. The chain links TRBV6-5 to TRBJ2-3; 12 nucleotides align to TRBD2. Germline V gene lookup returns CDR1 MNHEY and CDR2 SVGAGI. The CDR3 loop spans 17 amino acids. V lost 3 bases, J lost 3 bases, and 7 bases stayed unmatched. The CDR3 loop reads CASSYARLAGVTDTQYF. CDR3 DNA: TGTGCCAGCAGTTATGCAAGACTAGCGGGGGTGACAGATACGCAGTATTTT.

The chain has TRBV12-3 or TRBV12-4 and TRBJ2-2; maybe TRBD2 (6 bases). The CDR3 is made up of 17 amino acids. Trimming removed 4 bases at V and 4 bases at J, with 19 bases between. DNA for the CDR3: TGTGCCAGCAGTTCCCAGACGCTCGGGGGAGCCACCGGGGAGCTGTTTTTT. Its translation is CASSSQTLGGATGELFF.

This clonotype was counted a few times. This chain links TRBV6-5 with TRBJ2-3; 12 bases align to TRBD2. This CDR3 is 17 amino acids long. Germline values: CDR1 MNHEY, CDR2 SVGAGI. With 1 base clipped from V and 2 bases from J, the junction kept 4 bases outside the gene matches. DNA for the CDR3: TGTGCCAGCAGTTACTTCCTAGCGGGGGGGATCACAGATACGCAGTATTTT. It is translated as CASSYFLAGGITDTQYF.

This clonotype was seen more than once but under ten times. V usage is TRBV9 and J usage is TRBJ2-7; 7 positions match TRBD2. This CDR3 is 14 amino acids long. Unmatched junction bases numbered 4, after V lost 0 bases and J lost 4 bases. CDR1 and CDR2 from the germline V gene are SGDLS and YYNGEE. In DNA form, the CDR3 reads TGTGCCAGCAGCGTAGATGGGACTAAATACGAGCAGTACTTC. This codes for CASSVDGTKYEQYF.